This entry features one TCR beta chain sequence. Its antigen is as yet unknown. This entry comes from a study of T cells in localized non-small cell lung cancer. Whole-study findings and limits: The study linked higher blood T cell density to longer overall survival. The study found T cell clonality highest in uninvolved adjacent lung, above tumor.

CDR3 size: 16 residues. CDR1 is SNHLY, CDR2 FYNNEI, per germline. Trimming stripped 4 bases from V and 0 bases from J, with 13 bases between. Assay: immunoSEQ multiplex PCR; the TCRdb copy retains only in-frame clones and omits some. Of about 9,600 clones listed, 90% were seen once; the top ten hold 17%. V gene TRBV2 combines with J gene TRBJ1-3; possible D gene TRBD1, 6 bases. The clonotype comes from a male donor aged 60 or over with stage III squamous cell lung carcinoma. The source was peripheral blood, collected before any cancer treatment. CDR3 coding DNA: TGTGCCAGCAGTGGGAGGGGGGTCACCTCTGGAAACACCATATATTTT. Amino acids: CASSGRGVTSGNTIYF.